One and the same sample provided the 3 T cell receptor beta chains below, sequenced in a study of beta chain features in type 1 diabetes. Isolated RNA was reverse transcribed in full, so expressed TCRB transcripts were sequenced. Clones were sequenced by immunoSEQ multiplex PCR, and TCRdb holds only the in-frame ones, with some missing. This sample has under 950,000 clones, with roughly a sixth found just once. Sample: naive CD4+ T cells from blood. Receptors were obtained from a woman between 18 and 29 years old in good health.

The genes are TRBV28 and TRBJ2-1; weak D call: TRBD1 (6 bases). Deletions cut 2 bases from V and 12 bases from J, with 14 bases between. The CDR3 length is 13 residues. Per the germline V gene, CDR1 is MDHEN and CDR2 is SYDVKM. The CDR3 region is CASSLGSDRLQFF. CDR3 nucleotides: TGTGCCAGCAGTTTAGGATCCGACAGGCTGCAGTTCTTC.

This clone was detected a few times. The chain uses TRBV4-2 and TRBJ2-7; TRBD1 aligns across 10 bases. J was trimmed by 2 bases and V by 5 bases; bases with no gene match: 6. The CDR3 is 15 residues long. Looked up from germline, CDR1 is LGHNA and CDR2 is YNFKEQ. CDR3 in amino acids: CASSKGQGSPYEQYF. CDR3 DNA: TGTGCCAGCAGCAAGGGACAGGGGAGTCCCTACGAGCAGTACTTC.

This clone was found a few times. This CDR3 is CASGQGASSQPQHF. In DNA form, the CDR3 reads TGTGCCAGTGGACAGGGGGCGAGTAGTCAGCCCCAGCATTTT. The chain uses TRBV2 and TRBJ1-5; TRBD1 agrees at 11 bases. V was clipped by 9 bases and J by 6 bases; unmatched bases: 7. The germline V gene encodes CDR1 SNHLY and CDR2 FYNNEI. The CDR3 sequence is 14 residues long.